These 28 T cell receptor beta chains were all obtained from the same sample, sequenced in a study of Ad26.COV2.S vaccination and SARS-CoV-2 variants. Some clones are missing from TCRdb's copy, which holds only in-frame ones; the method was immunoSEQ multiplex PCR. Here the sample spans fewer than 150,000 clones, 86% being singletons. The specimen was peripheral blood, collected after recovery from COVID-19. Source of these receptors: a human donor who had recovered from COVID-19.

V gene TRBV7-6 combines with J gene TRBJ2-7, with D perhaps assigned TRBD1 or TRBD2 (5 bases each). V shed 5 bases and J shed 4 bases, with 15 bases lying between them. Germline V gene data show CDR1 as SGHVS and CDR2 as FNYEAQ. There are 14 residues in the CDR3. Here the CDR3 reads CASSTGTEHYEQYF. The CDR3 DNA follows: TGTGCCAGCAGCACTGGGACGGAACATTACGAGCAGTACTTC.

This chain uses TRBV5-1 with TRBJ1-1; no firm D call. CDR3 length: 14 amino acids. Germline V gene sequence: CDR1 SGHRS, CDR2 YFSETQ. Trimming cost V 0 bases and J 2 bases, with 8 bases left between them. The CDR3 is CASSLEGSNTEAFF. CDR3 nucleotide sequence: TGCGCCAGCAGCTTGGAAGGCAGTAACACTGAAGCTTTCTTT.

J is TRBJ2-3 and V is TRBV28; 8 positions match TRBD1. From germline, CDR1 is MDHEN and CDR2 SYDVKM. The CDR3 has 16 amino acids. The V gene end was trimmed by 2 bases and the J gene end by 6 bases; junction bases not matched to a gene: 10. The CDR3 coding sequence is TGTGCCAGCAGTTTAGGACAGGGCCCGCAGTTGGATACGCAGTATTTT. Protein product: CASSLGQGPQLDTQYF.

The CDR3 DNA follows: TGTGCCAGCAGCGGACCTACGAATCAGCCCCAGCATTTT. Translation: CASSGPTNQPQHF. This rearrangement joins TRBV28 to TRBJ1-5; D is undetermined. This CDR3 region has 13 residues. Deletions cut 6 bases from V and 4 bases from J, with 10 bases between. CDR1 is MDHEN, CDR2 SYDVKM, per germline.

CDR3 sequence (DNA): TGCGCCAGCAGCCAAACAGGGTTCTTGGGAGCTTTCTTT. It encodes CASSQTGFLGAFF. The chain carries TRBV5-1 and TRBJ1-1, with D perhaps matching TRBD1 (6 bases). Trimming removed 4 bases from V and 10 bases from J, with 17 bases in between. The CDR3 is 13 amino acids. Germline values: CDR1 SGHRS, CDR2 YFSETQ.

The chain has TRBV6-2 or TRBV6-3 and TRBJ1-5; D possibly corresponds to TRBD1 (6 bases). Trimming removed 5 bases from V and 7 bases from J, with 15 bases in between. This CDR3 contains 14 residues. Germline V gene lookup returns CDR1 MNHEY and CDR2 SVGEGT. The CDR3 DNA is TGTGCCAGCAGTCCCGGGGGCGCAGGGCAGCCCCAGCATTTT. Amino acids: CASSPGGAGQPQHF.

The chain has TRBV28 and TRBJ1-4; D not certain. The CDR3 extends over 14 amino acids. The germline CDR1 and CDR2 sequences are MDHEN and SYDVKM. Deletions cut 5 bases from V and 8 bases from J, with 15 bases between. Here the CDR3 DNA reads TGTGCCAGCAGTCCCCCGACGACACAGGAAAAACTGTTTTTT. This encodes CASSPPTTQEKLFF.

This sequence joins TRBV29-1 and TRBJ1-1; 8 nucleotides match TRBD1. The length of the CDR3 is 13 residues. V shed 4 bases, J shed 11 bases, and the junction held 12 bases outside the gene matches. The germline V gene encodes CDR1 SQVTM and CDR2 ANQGSEA. In DNA, the CDR3 is TGCAGCGTTGGGACAGGGCTTTCGGGGGCCGCTTTCTTT. It specifies CSVGTGLSGAAFF.

V usage is TRBV30 and J usage is TRBJ1-2; perhaps TRBD1 as D (5 bases). The CDR3 is 12 amino acids. V was clipped by 5 bases and J by 4 bases, with 11 bases between them. Germline CDR1 and CDR2: GTSNPN and SVGIG (reference sequence). Written as DNA, the CDR3 is TGTGCCTGGGATCAGGGCGTCTATGGCTACACCTTC. Translation gives CAWDQGVYGYTF.

The genes are TRBV14 and TRBJ2-1; D might be TRBD2 (6 bases). Looked up from germline, CDR1 is SGHDN and CDR2 is FVKESK. Trimming took off 4 bases at V and 2 bases at J, with 15 bases between the two ends. The CDR3 has 16 residues. Here the CDR3 reads CASSPRGGWTYNEQFF. The CDR3 DNA is TGTGCCAGCAGCCCCCGAGGAGGGTGGACCTACAATGAGCAGTTCTTC.

Only one count was recorded for this clone. The chain has TRBV28 and TRBJ2-1; D might be TRBD2 (5 bases). The CDR3 covers 12 residues. Trimming stripped 8 bases from V and 7 bases from J, with 12 bases between. Looked up from germline, CDR1 is MDHEN and CDR2 is SYDVKM. CDR3 residues: CASRLWENEQFF. CDR3 sequence (DNA): TGTGCCAGCCGGTTGTGGGAGAATGAGCAGTTCTTC.

This chain uses TRBV27 with TRBJ2-7, with D maybe TRBD1 (6 bases). V gave up 8 bases and J gave up 6 bases, with 14 bases separating them. CDR3 length: 12 amino acids. CDR1 and CDR2 from the germline V gene are MNHEY and SMNVEV (reference sequence). The chain's CDR3 is CASAIGQSEQYF. As DNA, the CDR3 is TGTGCCAGCGCCATCGGACAGTCCGAGCAGTACTTC.

This chain uses TRBV19 with TRBJ2-1; D possibly corresponds to TRBD1 (6 bases). The CDR3 has 15 amino acids. Trimming cost V 4 bases and J 0 bases, with 10 bases left between them. Germline V gives CDR1 LNHDA, CDR2 SQIVND (reference sequence). The CDR3 sequence is CASSTGQFSYNEQFF. CDR3 nucleotides: TGTGCCAGTAGTACTGGACAGTTCTCCTACAATGAGCAGTTCTTC.

The chain employs TRBV4-3 and TRBJ1-3; D is undetermined. The CDR3 runs to 16 residues. V lost 1 base and J lost 0, with 10 bases in between. Germline CDR1 is LGHNA and CDR2 is YSLEER. CDR3 loop: CASSQARSGSGNTIYF. DNA of the CDR3: TGCGCCAGCAGCCAAGCTCGATCCGGCTCTGGAAACACCATATATTTT.

This chain joins TRBV4-3 and TRBJ1-3, with D hard to call. This CDR3 is built from 17 residues. Germline CDR1 LGHNA, CDR2 YSLEER. V dropped 1 base and J dropped 0 bases, with 13 bases sitting between them. The CDR3 loop reads CASSQGYGWSSGNTIYF. For the CDR3, the DNA is TGCGCCAGCAGCCAAGGGTACGGTTGGAGCTCTGGAAACACCATATATTTT.

The J gene is TRBJ1-1, the V gene TRBV27, with D perhaps TRBD1 (6 bases). The germline gives CDR1 MNHEY, CDR2 SMNVEV (reference sequence). The CDR3 runs to 13 residues. Trimming left V 2 bases short and J 7 bases short, with 11 bases between. CDR3 nucleotides: TGTGCCAGCAGTTTACTGGGACAAAGTGAAGCTTTCTTT. It codes for CASSLLGQSEAFF.

This clone was seen more than once but under ten times. This chain joins TRBV30 and TRBJ2-5; 14 bases are shared with TRBD2. CDR1 and CDR2 (germline): GTSNPN, SVGIG (reference sequence). The CDR3 extends over 15 amino acids. The V segment lost 3 bases and the J segment 5 bases; nucleotides outside the gene matches: 5. In DNA, the CDR3 is TGTGCCTGGAGCAGACTAGCGGGGGGGCTTGAGACCCAGTACTTC. Its protein product is CAWSRLAGGLETQYF.

The chain has TRBV15 and TRBJ2-2; a weak D match, TRBD1 (6 bases). The V end lost 2 bases, the J end lost 4 bases, and 8 bases lay between the germline ends. There are 14 residues in the CDR3. The germline gives CDR1 LNHNV, CDR2 YYDKDF (reference sequence). CDR3 in DNA: TGTGCCACCAGCAGATACAGGGCCACCGGGGAGCTGTTTTTT. Amino acid sequence: CATSRYRATGELFF.

As to this clone: The junction differs from germline at one of its ends, possibly a read error. This rearrangement joins TRBV7-2 to TRBJ1-3; 7 bases are shared with TRBD1. Germline V gene lookup returns CDR1 SGHTA and CDR2 FQGNSA. The length of the CDR3 is 16 residues. CDR3 loop: CASSLAGTASGNIIYF. CDR3 sequence (DNA): TGTGCCAGCAGCTTAGCGGGGACAGCCTCTGGAAACATCATATATTTT.

This chain uses TRBV6-5 with TRBJ2-2; 13 bases map to TRBD2. J lost 2 bases, V lost 9 bases, and 3 bases had no gene match. CDR3 size: 15 residues. Germline loops: CDR1 MNHEY, CDR2 SVGAGI. CDR3 DNA: TGTGCCAGTAAGGGACTAGCGGGAAACACCGGGGAGCTGTTTTTT. Encoded protein: CASKGLAGNTGELFF.

This rearrangement joins TRBV28 to TRBJ2-5, with 7 bases matching TRBD1. The CDR3 spans 14 residues. Germline CDR1 and CDR2: MDHEN and SYDVKM. V shed 4 bases, J shed 2 bases, and the junction held 4 bases outside the gene matches. The CDR3 DNA reads TGTGCCAGCAGTTCCGGGACAGTGCAAGAGACCCAGTACTTC. Translating it yields CASSSGTVQETQYF.

The J gene is TRBJ2-3, the V gene TRBV7-9; D call uncertain. Trimming pared 5 bases from V and 5 bases from J, leaving 8 bases between. The germline CDR1 and CDR2 sequences are SEHNR and FQNEAQ (reference sequence). The CDR3 contains 12 residues. The CDR3 spells CASSRSGDTQYF. As DNA, the CDR3 is TGTGCCAGCAGCAGATCGGGAGATACGCAGTATTTT. The variable domain in full, completed from reference TRBV7-9 and TRBJ2-3, reads DTGVSQNPRHKITKRGQNVTFRCDPISEHNRLYWYRQTLGQGPEFLTYFQNEAQLEKSRLLSDRFSAERPKGSFSTLEIQRTEQGDSAMYLCASSRSGDTQYFGPGTRLTVL.

J is TRBJ2-5 and V is TRBV5-4; TRBD2 is a possible D gene (6 bases). The V and J ends lost 5 bases and 5 bases respectively, with 16 bases between them. CDR1 is SGHNT and CDR2 is YYREEE in the germline V gene (reference sequence). The CDR3 sequence is 14 residues long. CDR3 loop: CASSEENGRETQYF. The CDR3 region has the DNA TGTGCCAGCAGTGAAGAGAATGGGAGGGAGACCCAGTACTTC.

J is TRBJ1-1 and V is TRBV19; D might be TRBD1 (5 bases). CDR1 is LNHDA and CDR2 is SQIVND in the germline V gene (reference sequence). With 10 bases removed from V and 2 bases from J, the gap between germline ends came to 11 bases. CDR3 length equals 12 residues. The CDR3 DNA reads as TGTGCCACCGGCTGGGACAACACTGAAGCTTTCTTT. Its translation: CATGWDNTEAFF.

The chain links TRBV27 to TRBJ1-2; TRBD1 is a possible D gene (5 bases). The germline gives CDR1 MNHEY, CDR2 SMNVEV (reference sequence). The CDR3 loop spans 17 amino acids. The V end lost 6 bases, the J end lost 3 bases, and 23 bases lay between the germline ends. CDR3 amino acids: CASRKRGVFGEDYGYTF. As DNA, the CDR3 is TGTGCCAGCAGAAAACGAGGGGTGTTTGGTGAAGACTATGGCTACACCTTC.

V gene TRBV5-6 combines with J gene TRBJ1-2, with D possibly matching TRBD1 (6 bases). Germline loops: CDR1 SGHDT, CDR2 YYEEEE. The ends were cut back, 0 bases at V and 6 bases at J, with 24 bases in the middle. This CDR3 is built from 18 residues. The CDR3 bases are TGTGCCAGCAGCTTGGGCACCGGGACAATCAGGCTAAGGGATGGCTACACCTTC. Amino acids: CASSLGTGTIRLRDGYTF.

The count of this clone is one. The chain is built from TRBV28 and TRBJ1-5; the D is unclear. The CDR3 has 14 amino acids. V was clipped by 5 bases and J by 6 bases, with 14 bases between them. Germline V gene data show CDR1 as MDHEN and CDR2 as SYDVKM. CDR3 region: CASSLRQSGQPQHF. As DNA, the CDR3 is TGTGCCAGCAGTCTAAGACAATCTGGTCAGCCCCAGCATTTT.

The CDR3 bases are TGTGCCAGCAGCTCCGGACAGGGGGTATTCTATGGCTACACCTTC. Translated: CASSSGQGVFYGYTF. The chain employs TRBV5-4 and TRBJ1-2, with 10 bases matching TRBD1. The ends lost 3 bases at V and 4 bases at J; junction bases unmatched: 6. Germline-derived CDR1 and CDR2 are SGHNT and YYREEE (reference sequence). CDR3 length: 15 residues.